One and the same sample provided the 18 T cell receptor beta chains below, sequenced in a study of cytomegalovirus exposure and HLA in healthy donors. Produced via immunoSEQ multiplex PCR; TCRdb's table is partial and in-frame only. The data show around 71,000 clones, 94% seen once. Sample: PBMCs. These receptors came from a man between 18 and 29 years old in good health and CMV-seropositive.

The chain recombines TRBV7-9 with TRBJ2-3; 8 positions match TRBD2. The germline V gene has CDR1 SEHNR and CDR2 FQNEAQ (reference sequence). CDR3 size: 17 residues. V lost 3 bases and J lost 3; bases outside the gene matches: 11. The CDR3 region is CASSFPSRRGDTDTQYF. The CDR3 DNA reads as TGTGCCAGCAGCTTTCCCTCTAGGCGGGGGGATACAGATACGCAGTATTTT.

The rearrangement uses TRBV5-1 and TRBJ1-6; 7 bases fit TRBD1. The CDR3 covers 14 residues. After removal of 2 bases from V and 7 bases from J, the junction contained 3 bases not matched to a gene. The germline CDR1 and CDR2 sequences are SGHRS and YFSETQ. CDR3 residues: CASSFQGVNSPLHF. CDR3 coding DNA: TGCGCCAGCAGCTTCCAGGGGGTCAATTCACCCCTCCACTTT.

This clone was seen only once. J is TRBJ2-5 and V is TRBV11-2; TRBD1 matches at 8 bases. CDR1 is SGHAT, CDR2 FQNNGV, per germline. The CDR3 extends over 13 amino acids. The V segment lost 6 bases and the J segment 5 bases; nucleotides outside the gene matches: 5. CDR3 amino acids: CASSPGGDETQYF. CDR3 in DNA: TGTGCCAGCAGTCCAGGGGGCGATGAGACCCAGTACTTC.

The rearrangement joins TRBV10-2 to TRBJ2-5; D is perhaps TRBD2 (5 bases). The CDR3 loop spans 14 amino acids. The V gene's germline CDR1 is WSHSY and CDR2 SAAADI. Trimming removed 4 bases from V and 5 bases from J, with 14 bases in between. The CDR3 loop is CASSGGSASETQYF. Here the CDR3 DNA reads TGCGCCAGCAGTGGTGGTAGCGCAAGTGAGACCCAGTACTTC.

This rearrangement joins TRBV28 to TRBJ1-1, with TRBD1 as a possible D gene (6 bases). The CDR3 spans 14 residues. V gave up 2 bases and J gave up 4 bases, with 11 bases separating them. The germline CDR1 and CDR2 sequences are MDHEN and SYDVKM. CDR3 sequence: CASSLTGWGTEAFF. CDR3 nucleotides: TGTGCCAGCAGTTTAACAGGGTGGGGCACTGAAGCTTTCTTT.

The genes are TRBV9 and TRBJ2-1; 10 bases agree with TRBD2. The CDR3 consists of 17 residues. The ends lost 4 bases at V and 0 bases at J; junction bases unmatched: 7. From germline, CDR1 is SGDLS and CDR2 YYNGEE. This CDR3 is CASSPGLAINSYNEQFF. The DNA of the CDR3 is TGTGCCAGCAGCCCGGGACTAGCGATAAACTCCTACAATGAGCAGTTCTTC.

The CDR3 protein is CASSLNLGPPQETQYF. The CDR3 DNA reads TGTGCCAGCAGCTTAAATTTGGGGCCACCTCAAGAGACCCAGTACTTC. The J gene is TRBJ2-5, the V gene TRBV7-2, with D possibly being TRBD1 (5 bases). The CDR3 has 16 amino acids. V lost 2 bases, J lost 2 bases, and 15 bases lay in between. CDR1 SGHTA and CDR2 FQGNSA come from the germline V gene.

This chain joins TRBV19 and TRBJ2-7, with 8 bases matching TRBD2. The V gene end was trimmed by 4 bases and the J gene end by 2 bases; junction bases not matched to a gene: 13. CDR1 is LNHDA and CDR2 is SQIVND in the germline V gene (reference sequence). The CDR3 is 17 residues long. CDR3 DNA: TGTGCCAGTAGTAGGGGACTAGACCCCTGGAGGCCCTACGAGCAGTACTTC. This translates into CASSRGLDPWRPYEQYF.

Of note for this clone: This sample includes further DNA sequences coding for the same CDR3. The CDR3 spells CASSQGGGATDTQYF. CDR3 nucleotides: TGTGCCAGCAGCCAAGGCGGGGGGGCCACAGATACGCAGTATTTT. V is TRBV4-2 and J is TRBJ2-3; 9 nucleotides align to TRBD2. The CDR3 loop spans 15 amino acids. From germline, CDR1 is LGHNA and CDR2 YNFKEQ. Trimming cost V 1 base and J 2 bases; bases outside gene matches: 1.

The chain recombines TRBV5-1 with TRBJ2-6; no clear D gene. The CDR3 loop spans 15 amino acids. The V gene lost 2 bases and the J gene lost 4 bases, with 10 bases spanning the gap. Germline CDR1 is SGHRS and CDR2 is YFSETQ. The CDR3 is CASSFPEPGANVLTF. The CDR3 DNA sequence: TGCGCCAGCAGCTTCCCCGAGCCCGGGGCCAACGTCCTGACTTTC.

The chain is built from TRBV9 and TRBJ2-2; possibly TRBD1 for D (7 bases). Germline V lookup: CDR1 SGDLS, CDR2 YYNGEE. The CDR3 covers 16 residues. Deletions cut 4 bases from V and 4 bases from J, with 17 bases between. CDR3 amino acids: CASSLGGGPSTGELFF. DNA of the CDR3: TGTGCCAGCAGCCTCGGAGGGGGCCCTTCCACCGGGGAGCTGTTTTTT.

This clone was detected a few times. V is TRBV19 and J is TRBJ1-5; a possible D gene is TRBD1 (6 bases). Germline CDR1 is LNHDA and CDR2 is SQIVND (reference sequence). Trimming took off 6 bases at V and 1 base at J, with 10 bases between the two ends. The CDR3 is made up of 14 amino acids. The CDR3 DNA follows: TGTGCCAGTAGCCGTGGACAGAGCAATCAGCCCCAGCATTTT. This sequence encodes CASSRGQSNQPQHF.

This clone appeared once. This chain connects TRBV4-1 to TRBJ1-5, with D possibly TRBD1 on 5 matching bases. The CDR3 is 15 amino acids. Looked up from germline, CDR1 is MGHRA and CDR2 is YSYEKL. Between the trimmed V and J ends, which lost 1 base and 3 bases, there was a span of 10 bases. CDR3 protein: CASSQGQFDNQPQHF. In nucleotides, the CDR3 is TGCGCCAGCAGCCAAGGACAGTTCGACAATCAGCCCCAGCATTTT.

A remark on this clone: Distinct nucleotide sequences in the sample also encode this CDR3. This chain links TRBV6-5 with TRBJ2-7; tentatively, D is TRBD2 (5 bases). The CDR3 is 13 amino acids. V lost 3 bases and J 1 base, leaving 7 bases between the germline ends. Germline V lookup: CDR1 MNHEY, CDR2 SVGAGI. CDR3 in amino acids: CASSYPGSYEQYF. CDR3 in DNA: TGTGCCAGCAGTTATCCGGGATCCTACGAGCAGTACTTC.

This chain links TRBV6-1 with TRBJ2-1; 12 nucleotides agree with TRBD2. V shed 4 bases and J 7 bases; nucleotides not matched to a gene: 5. This CDR3 region has 15 residues. Per the germline V gene, CDR1 is MNHNS and CDR2 is SASEGT. This chain's CDR3 is CASSGWTSGANEQFF. The CDR3, as DNA: TGTGCCAGCAGTGGATGGACTAGCGGGGCGAATGAGCAGTTCTTC.

V gene TRBV9 combines with J gene TRBJ2-2; D is perhaps TRBD2 (6 bases). V was cut by 1 base and J by 6 bases, with 10 bases left in between. The CDR3 loop spans 14 amino acids. Germline V gives CDR1 SGDLS, CDR2 YYNGEE. This CDR3 reads CASSVLPGAGELFF. In nucleotides, the CDR3 is TGTGCCAGCAGCGTACTGCCGGGGGCCGGGGAGCTGTTTTTT.

This chain uses TRBV4-1 with TRBJ1-1; D is unresolved. The CDR3 extends over 13 amino acids. The ends were cut back, 1 base at V and 1 base at J, with 4 bases in the middle. Germline-derived CDR1 and CDR2 are MGHRA and YSYEKL. This chain's CDR3 is CASSQGPNTEAFF. CDR3 nucleotides: TGCGCCAGCAGCCAAGGGCCGAACACTGAAGCTTTCTTT.

This clone was observed once. The rearrangement uses TRBV27 and TRBJ1-4; D might be TRBD1 (6 bases). The germline V gene encodes CDR1 MNHEY and CDR2 SMNVEV (reference sequence). With 3 bases removed from V and 8 bases from J, the gap between germline ends came to 22 bases. The CDR3 covers 17 residues. In nucleotides, the CDR3 is TGTGCCAGCAGTTTGGGCGTGGGGCCAGGGGCCGGGGAAAAACTGTTTTTT. This codes for CASSLGVGPGAGEKLFF.